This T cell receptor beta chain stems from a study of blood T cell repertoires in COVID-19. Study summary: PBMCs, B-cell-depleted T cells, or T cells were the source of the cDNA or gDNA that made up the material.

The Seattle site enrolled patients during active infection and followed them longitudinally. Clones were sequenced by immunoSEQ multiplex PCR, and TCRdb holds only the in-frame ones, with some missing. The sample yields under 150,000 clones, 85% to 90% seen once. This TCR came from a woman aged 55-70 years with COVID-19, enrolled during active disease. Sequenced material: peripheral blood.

The CDR3 protein is CARSGQGDYGYTF. DNA for the CDR3: TGTGCCAGAAGCGGACAGGGCGACTATGGCTACACCTTC. This chain connects TRBV5-3 to TRBJ1-2; 8 positions match TRBD1. TRBV5-3 is filed as an ORF, its function uncertain. CDR3 length equals 13 residues. Trimming took 4 bases from V and 3 from J; bases not matched to a gene: 2.